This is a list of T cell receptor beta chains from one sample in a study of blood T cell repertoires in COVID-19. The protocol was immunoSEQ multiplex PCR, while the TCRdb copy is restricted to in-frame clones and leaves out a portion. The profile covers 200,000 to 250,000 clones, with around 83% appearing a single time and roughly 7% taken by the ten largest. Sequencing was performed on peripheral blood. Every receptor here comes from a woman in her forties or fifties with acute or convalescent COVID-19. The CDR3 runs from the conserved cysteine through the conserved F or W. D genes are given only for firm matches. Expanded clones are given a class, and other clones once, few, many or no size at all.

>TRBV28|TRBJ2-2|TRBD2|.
CASSPGGDTGELFF
TGTGCCAGCAGTCCCGGGGGGGACACCGGGGAGCTGTTTTTT
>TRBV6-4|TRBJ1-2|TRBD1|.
CASSASGTGLGYTF
TGTGCCAGCAGTGCATCCGGGACAGGGCTTGGCTACACCTTC
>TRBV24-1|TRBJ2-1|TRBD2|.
CATSDPSGRPNNEQFF
TGTGCCACCAGTGACCCGAGCGGGAGGCCCAACAATGAGCAGTTCTTC
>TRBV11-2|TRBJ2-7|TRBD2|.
CASSLMLAGGEQYF
TGTGCCAGCAGCTTAATGCTAGCGGGGGGCGAGCAGTACTTC
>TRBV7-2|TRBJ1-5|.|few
CASSSTANQPQHF
TGTGCCAGCAGCTCGACAGCGAATCAGCCCCAGCATTTT
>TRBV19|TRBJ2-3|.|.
CASSIWRGLNTDTQYF
TGTGCCAGTAGTATCTGGAGGGGCCTTAACACAGATACGCAGTATTTT
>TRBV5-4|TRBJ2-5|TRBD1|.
CASSRDSKETQYF
TGTGCCAGCAGCCGGGACAGCAAAGAGACCCAGTACTTC
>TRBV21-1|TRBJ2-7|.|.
CASSPSSYEQYF
TGTGCCAGCAGCCCTAGCTCCTACGAGCAGTACTTC
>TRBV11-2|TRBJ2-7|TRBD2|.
CASSPKSGGPYEQYF
TGTGCCAGCAGCCCCAAAAGCGGGGGGCCCTACGAGCAGTACTTC
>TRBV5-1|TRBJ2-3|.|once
CASSPLTGTGTDTQYF
TGCGCCAGCAGCCCCCTTACAGGGACCGGCACAGATACGCAGTATTTT
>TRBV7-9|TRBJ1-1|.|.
CASSVAGAPGAEAFF
TGTGCCAGCAGCGTTGCAGGGGCCCCGGGCGCTGAAGCTTTCTTT
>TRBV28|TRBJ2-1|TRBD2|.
CASQKLAGNFYNEQFF
TGTGCCAGCCAAAAACTAGCGGGAAACTTTTACAATGAGCAGTTCTTC
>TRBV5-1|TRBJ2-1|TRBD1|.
CASAADRSSYNEQFF
TGCGCCAGCGCCGCGGACAGGAGCTCCTACAATGAGCAGTTCTTC
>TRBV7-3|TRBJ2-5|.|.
CASSLMSSETQYF
TGTGCCAGCAGCTTAATGTCGTCGGAGACCCAGTACTTC
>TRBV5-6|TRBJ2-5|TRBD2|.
CASRSGGRETQYF
TGTGCCAGCAGATCGGGAGGCCGGGAGACCCAGTACTTC
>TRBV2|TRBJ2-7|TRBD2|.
CASSDAQRGGYEQYF
TGTGCCAGCAGTGATGCCCAGCGGGGGGGATACGAGCAGTACTTC
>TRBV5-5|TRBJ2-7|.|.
CASSSDLYEQYF
TGTGCCAGCAGTAGCGATCTCTACGAGCAGTACTTC
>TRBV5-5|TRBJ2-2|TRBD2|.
CASSLGRGTGELFF
TGTGCCAGCAGCCTAGGGAGGGGAACCGGGGAGCTGTTTTTT
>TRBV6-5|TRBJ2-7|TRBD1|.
CASKGQALSEQYF
TGTGCCAGCAAGGGACAGGCACTCTCCGAGCAGTACTTC
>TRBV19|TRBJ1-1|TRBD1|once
CASSTLRTGRRTEAFF
TGTGCCAGTAGTACCCTGAGGACAGGGCGACGGACTGAAGCTTTCTTT
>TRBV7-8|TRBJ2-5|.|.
CASSETTLYQETQYF
TGTGCCAGCAGCGAGACGACACTGTACCAAGAGACCCAGTACTTC
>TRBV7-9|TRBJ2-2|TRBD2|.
CASSPGTSGTNTGELFF
TGTGCCAGCAGCCCGGGGACTAGCGGGACGAACACCGGGGAGCTGTTTTTT
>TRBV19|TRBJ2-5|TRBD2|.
CASSLGTSGQETQYF
TGTGCCAGTAGTCTGGGGACTAGCGGGCAAGAGACCCAGTACTTC
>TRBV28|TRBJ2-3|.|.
CASSLGQPRDYTQYF
TGTGCCAGCAGTTTAGGACAGCCCCGTGATTATACGCAGTATTTT
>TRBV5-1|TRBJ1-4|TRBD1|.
CASSLDRGREKLFF
TGCGCCAGCAGCTTGGACAGGGGGAGGGAAAAACTGTTTTTT
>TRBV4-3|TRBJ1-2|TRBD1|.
CASSQDGGQGAGGYTF
TGCGCCAGCAGCCAAGATGGGGGACAGGGGGCTGGCGGCTACACCTTC
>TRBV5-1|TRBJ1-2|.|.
CASSLGEDRANYGYTF
TGCGCCAGCAGCTTGGGAGAGGACAGAGCTAACTATGGCTACACCTTC
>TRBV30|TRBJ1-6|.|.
CAWTIAGANSPLHF
TGTGCCTGGACCATAGCTGGGGCTAATTCACCCCTCCACTTT
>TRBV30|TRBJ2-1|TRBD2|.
CAGEAGLAGSSYNEQFF
TGTGCCGGAGAAGCGGGACTAGCGGGGAGCTCCTACAATGAGCAGTTCTTC
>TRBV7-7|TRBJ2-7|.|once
CASSLGAGNYEQYF
TGTGCCAGCAGCTTAGGGGCCGGGAACTACGAGCAGTACTTC
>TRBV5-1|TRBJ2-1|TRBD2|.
CASSLQREPNEQFF
TGCGCCAGCAGCTTGCAGCGGGAGCCCAATGAGCAGTTCTTC
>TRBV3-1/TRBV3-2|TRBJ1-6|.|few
CASSQAGGSSPLHF
TGTGCCAGCAGCCAAGCCGGGGGTAGTTCACCCCTCCACTTT
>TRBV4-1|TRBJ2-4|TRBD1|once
CASSQVVTGGQNIQYF
TGCGCCAGCAGCCAAGTCGTGACAGGGGGACAAAACATTCAGTACTTC
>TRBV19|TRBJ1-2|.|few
CASRQGLGNYGYTF
TGTGCCAGTAGACAGGGCCTCGGTAACTATGGCTACACCTTC
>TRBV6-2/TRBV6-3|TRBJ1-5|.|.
CASSYTRGQHNQPQHF
TGTGCCAGCAGTTACACCAGGGGCCAACATAATCAGCCCCAGCATTTT
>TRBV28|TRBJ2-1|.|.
CATNQGIGEQFF
TGTGCCACCAACCAGGGGATCGGTGAGCAGTTCTTC
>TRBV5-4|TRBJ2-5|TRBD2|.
CASRGGGAHSGETQYF
TGTGCCAGTCGGGGGGGAGGCGCACACAGTGGGGAGACCCAGTACTTC
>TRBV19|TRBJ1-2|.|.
CASSIQTGLYGYTF
TGTGCCAGTAGTATCCAGACAGGCCTCTATGGCTACACCTTC
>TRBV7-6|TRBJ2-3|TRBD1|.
CASSSSSLRDRATDTQYF
TGTGCCAGCAGCTCATCTAGTCTCCGGGACAGGGCGACAGATACGCAGTATTTT
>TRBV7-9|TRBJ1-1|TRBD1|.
CASSLGGTGGNTEAFF
TGTGCCAGCAGCTTAGGCGGGACAGGGGGGAACACTGAAGCTTTCTTT
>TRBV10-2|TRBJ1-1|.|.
CASSESGGRTEAFF
TGCGCCAGCAGTGAGTCGGGGGGGAGGACTGAAGCTTTCTTT